The present T cell receptor (beta chain) was sequenced within a study of blood T cell repertoires in COVID-19. Study-level background: There were acute and convalescent COVID-19 samples, and they came from the United States, Italy and Spain.

From germline, CDR1 is GTSNPN and CDR2 SVGIG (reference sequence). CDR3 length: 14 residues. V dropped 8 bases and J dropped 6 bases, with 20 bases sitting between them. Source study methods: Quantification of nucleated cells was approximated via reference gene primer amplification. Data came from immunoSEQ multiplex PCR; TCRdb stores just in-frame clones and leaves some out. The DNA was the basis for D and trimming; V, J and clone size are from that table. The repertoire holds more than 350,000 clones, with 87% as singletons. The cohort comprised adults aged 18 to 89 years residing in approximately 22 US areas.

V is TRBV30 and J is TRBJ2-1; D is perhaps TRBD2 (5 bases). This TCR came from a woman aged 45 to 65 who had recovered from COVID-19. The specimen sequenced was PBMCs or T cells enriched from blood (not recorded which). For the CDR3, the DNA is TGTGCCGGGGATCAGCTCGGGATTAGCAATGAGCAGTTCTTC. Protein product: CAGDQLGISNEQFF.